This TCR beta chain is drawn from a study of PD-1 blockade in mismatch repair-deficient tumors. Study-level results: Tumor-resident clones, often undetectable pretreatment in blood, expanded then contracted after pembrolizumab.

Every patient had mismatch repair deficiency by PCR or immunohistochemistry. Using immunoSEQ multiplex PCR, the repertoire was profiled, and TCRdb retains in-frame clones only, with some absent. The table records under 75,000 clones, around 88% of them present only once. The CDR3 spans 15 residues. Per the germline V gene, CDR1 is SGHRS and CDR2 is YFSETQ. Trimming took 3 bases from V and 10 from J; bases not matched to a gene: 5. For this clone: Its target is not known.

This sample comprised peripheral blood, obtained 52 weeks after starting pembrolizumab. The TCR was taken from an adult with mismatch repair-deficient cancer. This chain uses TRBV5-1 with TRBJ2-1; 15 nucleotides agree with TRBD2. CDR3 residues: CASSSGGLAGGEQFF. CDR3 nucleotides: TGCGCCAGCAGCTCGGGGGGACTAGCGGGAGGCGAGCAGTTCTTC.